These 20 T cell receptor beta chains originate from one sample sequenced in a study of blood T cells in healthy people across ages. PCR was performed a second time for roughly 7 to 11 cycles using a sample-barcoded 5' primer and a J-beta primer mix. MiXCR, run by TCRdb on the 5' RACE reads, gives a single entry per CDR3 protein. The sample shows some 1.5 million distinct CDR3 sequences, about 42% of them seen only once. Sequencing was performed on blood. The source of these receptors is a young woman in good health.

The gene calls are TRBV29-1 and TRBJ1-2; 9 bases fit TRBD1. After removal of 7 bases from V and 8 bases from J, the junction contained 8 bases not matched to a gene. The germline gives CDR1 SQVTM, CDR2 ANQGSEA. This CDR3 is 12 amino acids long. CDR3 in amino acids: CSAGDRAGGYTF. The CDR3 DNA is TGCAGCGCTGGGGACAGGGCGGGAGGCTACACCTTC.

The chain employs TRBV28 and TRBJ1-4; maybe TRBD1 (5 bases). Germline V gene data show CDR1 as MDHEN and CDR2 as SYDVKM. The CDR3 length is 14 residues. V lost 1 base and J 11 bases, leaving 14 bases between the germline ends. CDR3: CASSLSAGTDKLFF. CDR3 nucleotide sequence: TGTGCCAGCAGTTTATCAGCCGGGACGGATAAACTGTTTTTT.

The chain couples TRBV6-2 or TRBV6-3 to TRBJ1-4; D uncertain. CDR1 and CDR2 from the germline V gene are MNHEY and SVGEGT. The CDR3 extends over 15 amino acids. The V end lost 6 bases, the J end lost 8 bases, and 19 bases lay between the germline ends. The CDR3 DNA reads TGTGCCAGCAGACCCCCGGGAGACTTGCGGGAAAAACTGTTTTTT. Translation gives CASRPPGDLREKLFF.

This clonotype was counted only a few times. The V call is TRBV9, the J call TRBJ2-1, with D perhaps matching TRBD2 (6 bases). CDR1 and CDR2 from the germline V gene are SGDLS and YYNGEE. The ends were cut back, 3 bases at V and 8 bases at J, with 12 bases in the middle. The CDR3 is made up of 13 amino acids. The CDR3 here is CASSARLVHEQFF. The DNA for the CDR3 is TGTGCCAGCAGCGCGCGACTAGTTCATGAGCAGTTCTTC.

This clonotype has ten or more counts. The genes are TRBV18 and TRBJ1-2, with 7 bases identical to TRBD1. The CDR3 has 12 residues. V shed 3 bases and J 6 bases; nucleotides not matched to a gene: 1. CDR1 KGHSH and CDR2 LQKENI come from the germline V gene. The CDR3 sequence: CASSPDRDGYTF. The CDR3 DNA reads TGTGCCAGCTCACCCGACAGGGATGGCTACACCTTC.

In this sample, this clonotype turned up a few times. The rearrangement uses TRBV6-5 and TRBJ2-7, with TRBD2 identical over 12 bases. CDR3 length: 15 amino acids. CDR1 and CDR2 from the germline V gene are MNHEY and SVGAGI. With 5 bases clipped from V and 5 bases from J, the junction kept 7 bases outside the gene matches. The DNA for the CDR3 is TGTGCCAGCAGTCCGGAGGGACTAGCGGGTGACGAGCAGTACTTC. Translated: CASSPEGLAGDEQYF.

This clonotype came up a few times. CDR3 in amino acids: CASSLEIGPVPTQYF. CDR3 nucleotides: TGCGCCAGCAGCTTGGAGATAGGCCCGGTCCCGACCCAGTACTTC. The V gene is TRBV4-3, the J gene TRBJ2-7; no clear D. The assigned J gene may be wrong: the sequence end matches TRBJ2-5 better. Germline V gene sequence: CDR1 LGHNA, CDR2 YSLEER. The length of the CDR3 is 15 residues.

The chain has TRBV28 and TRBJ1-2, with 9 bases aligning to TRBD1. Germline V gives CDR1 MDHEN, CDR2 SYDVKM. CDR3 size: 15 residues. V shed 8 bases, J shed 4 bases, and the junction held 11 bases outside the gene matches. The CDR3 region is CASEEAGQGGYGYTF. CDR3 in DNA: TGTGCCAGCGAGGAAGCGGGACAGGGCGGCTATGGCTACACCTTC.

This sequence joins TRBV6-2 or TRBV6-3 and TRBJ2-7, with D possibly TRBD2 on 5 matching bases. CDR1 and CDR2 from the germline V gene are MNHEY and SVGEGT. CDR3 length: 13 residues. Trimming stripped 5 bases from V and 3 bases from J, with 11 bases between. This chain's CDR3 is CASSDYNGYEQYF. CDR3 sequence (DNA): TGTGCCAGCAGTGACTACAATGGCTACGAGCAGTACTTC.

The V call is TRBV12-3 or TRBV12-4, the J call TRBJ1-5; weak D call: TRBD1 (6 bases). V dropped 6 bases and J dropped 7 bases, with 16 bases sitting between them. The CDR3 has 14 amino acids. The CDR3: CASSWTVGYQPQHF. In DNA, the CDR3 is TGTGCCAGCAGCTGGACAGTCGGTTACCAGCCCCAGCATTTT.

Only a few counts were recorded for this clonotype. CDR3 residues: CASSGSTEAFF. CDR3 sequence (DNA): TGTGCCAGCAGTGGTTCAACCGAAGCTTTCTTT. The genes are TRBV28 and TRBJ1-1; D is uncertain. The CDR3 is 11 residues long. CDR1 and CDR2 (germline): MDHEN, SYDVKM. The germline V and J ends were trimmed by 5 bases and 8 bases, with 9 bases remaining between them.

The chain links TRBV3-1 to TRBJ2-1, with unresolved D. Germline V gives CDR1 LGHDT, CDR2 YNNKEL (reference sequence). The ends were cut back, 4 bases at V and 0 bases at J, with 16 bases in the middle. CDR3 size: 17 residues. The CDR3 here is CASSLSSVRYSYNEQFF. The CDR3 DNA sequence: TGTGCCAGCAGCCTTTCCTCCGTGCGGTACTCCTACAATGAGCAGTTCTTC.

This clonotype was observed a handful of times. The chain combines TRBV12-3 or TRBV12-4 with TRBJ1-3, with a weak D call TRBD1 (5 bases). V was cut by 5 bases and J by 4 bases, with 15 bases left in between. CDR3 length equals 15 residues. CDR3: CASSPLGRDGNTIYF. As DNA, the CDR3 is TGTGCCAGCAGTCCTCTAGGCAGGGACGGAAACACCATATATTTT.

The V call is TRBV20-1, the J call TRBJ2-1, with D possibly matching TRBD1 (5 bases). Trimming pared 6 bases from V and 4 bases from J, leaving 22 bases between. The CDR3 has 16 residues. The germline V gene has CDR1 DFQATT and CDR2 SNEGSKA (reference sequence). CDR3 DNA: TGCAGTGCCATCCGACAGTCAATGGCCAGGTACAATGAGCAGTTCTTC. It codes for CSAIRQSMARYNEQFF.

About this clonotype itself: Germline and junction disagree at one end, which may indicate a read error. The chain joins TRBV29-1 to TRBJ1-2; 8 bases map to TRBD1. In germline, CDR1 is SQVTM, CDR2 ANQGSEA. This CDR3 region has 13 residues. In nucleotides, the CDR3 is TGCAGCGTCGAAGGTGGGGACAGGAGCCGCTACACCTTC. Translating it yields CSVEGGDRSRYTF.

This clonotype was observed a few times. CDR3 residues: CASSERTGGEAFF. CDR3 coding DNA: TGCGCCAGCAGCGAGCGGACAGGGGGTGAAGCTTTCTTT. This chain links TRBV5-1 with TRBJ1-1; 10 bases map to TRBD1. The CDR3 consists of 13 residues. The ends lost 4 bases at V and 7 bases at J; junction bases unmatched: 4. Germline CDR1 is SGHRS and CDR2 is YFSETQ.

The chain employs TRBV20-1 and TRBJ2-3; 8 bases fit TRBD2. Per the germline V gene, CDR1 is DFQATT and CDR2 is SNEGSKA (reference sequence). This CDR3 spans 15 amino acids. J lost 1 base, V lost 2 bases, and 5 bases had no gene match. The CDR3 here is CSARNSRGGTDTQYF. Written as DNA, the CDR3 is TGCAGTGCTAGAAACTCGCGGGGGGGCACAGATACGCAGTATTTT.

The V and J genes are TRBV3-1 and TRBJ1-5; D gene unclear. The CDR3 has 13 amino acids. Germline assignment: CDR1 LGHDT and CDR2 YNNKEL (reference sequence). V was trimmed by 1 base and J by 7 bases, leaving 8 bases between them. The CDR3: CASSQAEEQPQHF. The CDR3 DNA follows: TGTGCCAGCAGCCAAGCGGAGGAGCAGCCCCAGCATTTT.

The chain is built from TRBV6-2 or TRBV6-3 and TRBJ2-7; D is possibly TRBD1 (5 bases). Germline V gives CDR1 MNHEY, CDR2 SVGEGT. V was cut by 6 bases and J by 7 bases, with 16 bases left in between. This CDR3 has 13 amino acids. The CDR3 DNA reads as TGTGCCAGCAGGGCAGGGCCTTACAATGAGCAGTACTTC. Its protein product is CASRAGPYNEQYF.

This clonotype was recorded a few times. This chain links TRBV7-8 with TRBJ2-4; D unclear. V was pared by 0 bases and J by 0 bases, with 6 bases between. The V gene's germline CDR1 is SGHVS and CDR2 FQNEAQ. This CDR3 contains 15 residues. CDR3 sequence: CASSLAPIAKNIQYF. The CDR3 bases are TGTGCCAGCAGCTTAGCTCCCATAGCCAAAAACATTCAGTACTTC. The full variable domain, its missing parts supplied by reference TRBV7-8 and TRBJ2-4, is GAGVSQSPRYKVAKRGQDVALRCDPISGHVSLFWYQQALGQGPEFLTYFQNEAQLDKSGLPSDRFFAERPEGSVSTLKIQRTQQEDSAVYLCASSLAPIAKNIQYFGAGTRLSVL.